The 27 T cell receptor beta chains in this list originate from one sample, sequenced in a study of cytomegalovirus exposure and HLA in healthy donors. A multiplex PCR was run with 60 Vbeta primers and 13 Jbeta primers. Clones were sequenced by immunoSEQ multiplex PCR, and TCRdb holds only the in-frame ones, with some missing. The sample holds about 150,000 clones; about 85% are singletons and the top ten take over 6%. The sequenced sample consisted of PBMCs. These receptor sequences come from a man aged 30 to 39 in good health and CMV-seropositive.

CDR3 nucleotide sequence: TGTGCCAGTAGTACCTTTAAGGATCTCGGGACAGATACGCAGTATTTT. It encodes CASSTFKDLGTDTQYF. This sequence joins TRBV19 and TRBJ2-3; D is uncertain. V dropped 4 bases and J dropped 3 bases, with 17 bases sitting between them. Looked up from germline, CDR1 is LNHDA and CDR2 is SQIVND (reference sequence). The CDR3 sequence is 16 residues long.

The chain couples TRBV11-2 to TRBJ2-2; D is unresolved. Trimming removed 1 base from V and 6 bases from J, with 6 bases in between. Germline CDR1 is SGHAT and CDR2 is FQNNGV. The length of the CDR3 is 13 residues. CDR3 region: CASSLVSSGELFF. Here the CDR3 DNA reads TGTGCCAGCAGCTTAGTTAGCTCCGGGGAGCTGTTTTTT.

The chain is built from TRBV5-1 and TRBJ1-2; D not resolved. CDR3 size: 16 residues. Per the germline V gene, CDR1 is SGHRS and CDR2 is YFSETQ. Trimming shortened V by 1 base and J by 7 bases, and 20 bases separated the two germline ends. In DNA form, the CDR3 reads TGCGCCAGCAGCTTGACTCAGGCCCCTTCTTGGCTTGGCTACACCTTC. Amino acids: CASSLTQAPSWLGYTF.

V gene TRBV5-1 combines with J gene TRBJ1-5; D call uncertain. Germline CDR1 is SGHRS and CDR2 is YFSETQ. Trimming took 3 bases from V and 2 from J, leaving 9 bases between them. This CDR3 contains 14 residues. DNA for the CDR3: TGCGCCAGCAGCTCCACCCCAGGCAATCAGCCCCAGCATTTT. This codes for CASSSTPGNQPQHF.

This CDR3 is CASSGGQSYEQYF. The CDR3 bases are TGTGCCAGCAGCGGAGGACAGTCCTACGAGCAGTACTTC. This rearrangement joins TRBV11-3 to TRBJ2-7; TRBD1 might be the D (6 bases). Between the trimmed V and J ends, which lost 5 bases and 1 base, there was a span of 9 bases. The CDR3 has 13 amino acids. CDR1 is SGHNT, CDR2 YENEEA, per germline. The entire variable domain, with the rest obtained from reference TRBV11-3 and TRBJ2-7, is as follows: EAGVVQSPRYKIIEKKQPVAFWCNPISGHNTLYWYLQNLGQGPELLIRYENEEAVDDSQLPKDRFSAERLKGVDSTLKIQPAELGDSAVYLCASSGGQSYEQYFGPGTRLTVT.

The rearrangement joins TRBV27 to TRBJ2-1; 8 bases map to TRBD1. Germline V CDR1 and CDR2: MNHEY, SMNVEV (reference sequence). J gave up 3 bases and V 6 bases, and 4 bases lay outside the gene matches. CDR3 length: 14 residues. CDR3 sequence reads: CASRPGQVYNEQFF. CDR3 bases: TGTGCCAGCAGGCCGGGACAGGTCTACAATGAGCAGTTCTTC.

The chain combines TRBV5-4 with TRBJ2-5; TRBD2 aligns across 9 bases. CDR1 and CDR2 from the germline V gene are SGHNT and YYREEE (reference sequence). J was trimmed by 5 bases and V by 4 bases; bases with no gene match: 15. The CDR3 has 17 residues. The CDR3 spells CASSAAPLREGRETQYF. DNA of the CDR3: TGTGCCAGCAGCGCCGCCCCATTGCGGGAGGGCCGGGAGACCCAGTACTTC. Full variable domain (remainder filled in from reference TRBV5-4 and TRBJ2-5): ETGVTQSPTHLIKTRGQQVTLRCSSQSGHNTVSWYQQALGQGPQFIFQYYREEENGRGNFPPRFSGLQFPNYSSELNVNALELDDSALYLCASSAAPLREGRETQYFGPGTRLLVL.

This chain links TRBV28 with TRBJ2-2; 9 positions agree with TRBD2. Germline CDR1 reads MDHEN; CDR2 reads SYDVKM. The CDR3 contains 16 residues. The V and J ends lost 6 bases and 5 bases, in that order; junction bases with no gene match: 10. CDR3 amino acids: CASSVSGRSHTGELFF. In nucleotides, the CDR3 is TGTGCCAGCAGCGTTAGCGGGAGAAGCCATACCGGGGAGCTGTTTTTT.

There are a few counts of this clone. The chain combines TRBV7-3 with TRBJ2-1; 9 bases fit TRBD2. The V segment lost 5 bases and the J segment 9 bases; nucleotides outside the gene matches: 11. This CDR3 has 15 amino acids. The germline gives CDR1 SGHTA, CDR2 FQGTGA. The CDR3 region has the DNA TGTGCCAGCAGCCCTCCCGCGGGAGGGCCGGCTGAGCAGTTCTTC. This sequence encodes CASSPPAGGPAEQFF.

This chain joins TRBV9 and TRBJ2-1; 16 bases align to TRBD2. Trimming cost V 2 bases and J 9 bases; bases outside gene matches: 5. This CDR3 has 16 residues. The germline V gene encodes CDR1 SGDLS and CDR2 YYNGEE. The CDR3 sequence: CASSVGGTSGRVEQFF. The CDR3 region has the DNA TGTGCCAGCAGCGTGGGGGGGACTAGCGGGAGGGTTGAGCAGTTCTTC.

J is TRBJ2-3 and V is TRBV19, with D possibly TRBD1 on 7 matching bases. V was clipped by 7 bases and J by 6 bases, with 11 bases between them. CDR3 length: 12 amino acids. Germline lookup yields CDR1 LNHDA and CDR2 SQIVND (reference sequence). The CDR3 sequence: CASKQGRDTQYF. The CDR3 nucleotides are TGTGCCAGTAAACAGGGGAGGGATACGCAGTATTTT.

This clone was seen a few times. This rearrangement joins TRBV5-4 to TRBJ1-6; D is unclear. Trimming removed 3 bases at V and 1 base at J, with 11 bases between. The CDR3 is 16 amino acids. Germline V gene data show CDR1 as SGHNT and CDR2 as YYREEE (reference sequence). The CDR3 region is CASSYDVQSYNSPLHF. DNA of the CDR3: TGTGCCAGCAGCTACGACGTACAGTCCTATAATTCACCCCTCCACTTT. Filled out from reference TRBV5-4 and TRBJ1-6, the complete variable domain reads ETGVTQSPTHLIKTRGQQVTLRCSSQSGHNTVSWYQQALGQGPQFIFQYYREEENGRGNFPPRFSGLQFPNYSSELNVNALELDDSALYLCASSYDVQSYNSPLHFGNGTRLTVT.

This chain uses TRBV2 with TRBJ2-5; D possibly corresponds to TRBD1 (6 bases). The end of the DNA aligns better with TRBJ2-7, so the J call may be wrong. Looked up from germline, CDR1 is SNHLY and CDR2 is FYNNEI. The CDR3 is 15 amino acids. The CDR3 nucleotides are TGTGCCAGCAGGGGGCAGGGGCCGGTAGCCTACGAGCAGTACTTC. Its translation: CASRGQGPVAYEQYF.

The chain combines TRBV7-2 with TRBJ2-1; TRBD2 aligns across 9 bases. V was pared by 5 bases and J by 4 bases, with 6 bases of the junction left unmatched. CDR1 and CDR2 from the germline V gene are SGHTA and FQGNSA. The CDR3 covers 15 residues. CDR3 DNA sequence: TGTGCCAGCAGCCACCGGACTAGCGCTTACAATGAGCAGTTCTTC. Amino acid sequence: CASSHRTSAYNEQFF.

This sequence joins TRBV6-4 and TRBJ2-7, with a weak D call TRBD1 (7 bases). The CDR3 loop spans 18 amino acids. Trimming removed 0 bases at V and 5 bases at J, with 23 bases between. Germline CDR1 and CDR2: MRHNA and SNTAGT. CDR3 DNA sequence: TGTGCCAGCAGTGACTCCTTTTCACAGGGGAGGATGGATAACGAGCAGTACTTC. Protein: CASSDSFSQGRMDNEQYF.

This rearrangement joins TRBV9 to TRBJ2-1; 9 bases fit TRBD2. Germline values: CDR1 SGDLS, CDR2 YYNGEE. With V trimmed by 0 bases and J by 2 bases, 6 bases remained unmatched. The CDR3 covers 17 residues. CDR3 amino acids: CASSVVGAGGTYNEQFF. The DNA of the CDR3 is TGTGCCAGCAGCGTAGTAGGAGCGGGGGGTACCTACAATGAGCAGTTCTTC. The full variable domain, with the rest looked up from reference TRBV9 and TRBJ2-1, is DSGVTQTPKHLITATGQRVTLRCSPRSGDLSVYWYQQSLDQGLQFLIQYYNGEERAKGNILERFSAQQFPDLHSELNLSSLELGDSALYFCASSVVGAGGTYNEQFFGPGTRLTVL.

V and J are TRBV7-2 and TRBJ2-7, with D possibly matching TRBD2 (6 bases). The CDR3 loop spans 14 amino acids. In germline, CDR1 is SGHTA, CDR2 FQGNSA. The V end lost 5 bases, the J end lost 2 bases, and 13 bases lay between the germline ends. Here the CDR3 reads CASSPGTSPYEQYF. The CDR3 DNA follows: TGTGCCAGCAGCCCCGGGACTTCCCCCTACGAGCAGTACTTC. Full variable domain (remainder filled in from reference TRBV7-2 and TRBJ2-7): GAGVSQSPSNKVTEKGKDVELRCDPISGHTALYWYRQSLGQGLEFLIYFQGNSAPDKSGLPSDRFSAERTGGSVSTLTIQRTQQEDSAVYLCASSPGTSPYEQYFGPGTRLTVT.

The rearrangement joins TRBV4-1 to TRBJ1-5, with TRBD1 as a possible D gene (6 bases). Between the trimmed V and J ends, which lost 0 bases and 6 bases, there was a span of 12 bases. The CDR3 loop spans 15 amino acids. Germline CDR1 is MGHRA and CDR2 is YSYEKL. Here the CDR3 reads CASSQEATGSQPQHF. Written as DNA, the CDR3 is TGCGCCAGCAGCCAAGAGGCTACAGGGAGTCAGCCCCAGCATTTT.

The rearrangement uses TRBV6-1 and TRBJ2-1; 11 bases agree with TRBD2. CDR1 is MNHNS and CDR2 is SASEGT in the germline V gene. The CDR3 is made up of 16 amino acids. Trimming at V came to 2 bases and at J to 9 bases, leaving 9 bases not matched to a gene. In DNA form, the CDR3 reads TGTGCCAGCAGTGAATGGGGTAGCGGGAGGGCCGGTGAGCAGTTCTTC. Its translation: CASSEWGSGRAGEQFF.

This clone was observed once. This chain joins TRBV28 and TRBJ1-4; D possibly corresponds to TRBD1 (5 bases). Germline assignment: CDR1 MDHEN and CDR2 SYDVKM. Trimming removed 6 bases from V and 12 bases from J, with 14 bases in between. The CDR3 is made up of 12 amino acids. For the CDR3, the DNA is TGTGCCAGCAGCAATCAGGGCAGTCAACTGTTTTTT. Amino acid sequence: CASSNQGSQLFF.

The chain links TRBV10-2 to TRBJ2-1; TRBD2 might be the D (5 bases). CDR3 length: 15 residues. The germline V gene has CDR1 WSHSY and CDR2 SAAADI. V was clipped by 4 bases and J by 3 bases, with 13 bases between them. The CDR3 reads CASSARQGGYNEQFF. For the CDR3, the DNA is TGCGCCAGCAGTGCCCGACAAGGAGGCTACAATGAGCAGTTCTTC.

This clone was seen only a few times. In nucleotides, the CDR3 is TGTGCCAGTACCCGACAGGTGTACACTGAAGCTTTCTTT. It yields the protein CASTRQVYTEAFF. This sequence joins TRBV19 and TRBJ1-1; perhaps TRBD1 as D (6 bases). Looked up from germline, CDR1 is LNHDA and CDR2 is SQIVND (reference sequence). There are 13 residues in the CDR3. V gave up 7 bases and J gave up 3 bases, with 12 bases separating them.

V is TRBV9 and J is TRBJ1-3; TRBD1 is a possible D gene (5 bases). Germline CDR1 is SGDLS and CDR2 is YYNGEE. Trimming pared 2 bases from V and 0 bases from J, leaving 15 bases between. The CDR3 totals 17 residues. The CDR3 is CASSVGGRLSSGNTIYF. The CDR3 nucleotides are TGTGCCAGCAGCGTCGGGGGGAGGCTGAGCTCTGGAAACACCATATATTTT.

Details on this clone: Other DNA sequences in this sample translate to the same CDR3. The chain employs TRBV2 and TRBJ1-5; the match to TRBD1 covers 7 bases. CDR3 length: 14 residues. Germline values: CDR1 SNHLY, CDR2 FYNNEI. V was clipped by 4 bases and J by 2 bases; unmatched bases: 2. The CDR3 sequence is CASSGQGGNQPQHF. In DNA, the CDR3 is TGTGCCAGCAGTGGACAGGGCGGCAATCAGCCCCAGCATTTT.

This chain uses TRBV19 with TRBJ1-5; TRBD1 aligns across 7 bases. The V gene's germline CDR1 is LNHDA and CDR2 SQIVND (reference sequence). The CDR3 has 15 amino acids. V shed 1 base and J 0 bases; nucleotides not matched to a gene: 0. The CDR3 sequence: CASSIGDSSNQPQHF. As DNA, the CDR3 is TGTGCCAGTAGTATAGGGGACAGTAGCAATCAGCCCCAGCATTTT.

V is TRBV7-8 and J is TRBJ2-7; a weak D match, TRBD2 (5 bases). This CDR3 spans 15 amino acids. Between the trimmed V and J ends, which lost 5 bases and 6 bases, there was a span of 20 bases. CDR1 SGHVS and CDR2 FQNEAQ come from the germline V gene. Here the CDR3 reads CASSLGGHTIGEQYF. In DNA form, the CDR3 reads TGTGCCAGCAGCCTAGGAGGCCATACAATAGGCGAGCAGTACTTC.

This clone was detected once. The chain employs TRBV6-1 and TRBJ1-6; no reliable D call. The germline gives CDR1 MNHNS, CDR2 SASEGT. Trimming took off 3 bases at V and 7 bases at J, with 10 bases between the two ends. The CDR3 is made up of 14 amino acids. As DNA, the CDR3 is TGTGCCAGCAGTGATGTACGTGAGAATTCACCCCTCCACTTT. Encoded protein: CASSDVRENSPLHF.